These 29 T cell receptor beta chains originate from one sample sequenced in a study of cytomegalovirus exposure and HLA in healthy donors. Both 60 Vbeta primers and 13 Jbeta primers went into the PCR. Data came from immunoSEQ multiplex PCR; TCRdb stores just in-frame clones and leaves some out. The table includes more than 100,000 clones, 74% detected once. Sequencing was carried out using PBMCs. The source of these receptors is a woman aged 45-65 years in good health and CMV-seropositive.

The chain joins TRBV11-2 to TRBJ2-1, with D possibly being TRBD2 (6 bases). The CDR3 is 14 residues long. CDR1 is SGHAT, CDR2 FQNNGV, per germline. Trimming removed 3 bases from V and 8 bases from J, with 14 bases in between. CDR3 in DNA: TGTGCCAGCAGCTTCGGGCTAGCGATCGATGAGCAGTTCTTC. It yields the protein CASSFGLAIDEQFF. Full variable domain (missing parts from reference TRBV11-2 and TRBJ2-1): EAGVAQSPRYKIIEKRQSVAFWCNPISGHATLYWYQQILGQGPKLLIQFQNNGVVDDSQLPKDRFSAERLKGVDSTLKIQPAKLEDSAVYLCASSFGLAIDEQFFGPGTRLTVL.

V usage is TRBV15 and J usage is TRBJ2-2; 16 bases fit TRBD2. J lost 6 bases, V lost 0 bases, and 7 bases had no gene match. Germline CDR1 LNHNV, CDR2 YYDKDF (reference sequence). This CDR3 comprises 19 residues. CDR3 sequence (DNA): TGTGCCACCAGCAGAGACGCTTCAGGGACTAGCGGGGGGGCCGGGGAGCTGTTTTTT. Translation: CATSRDASGTSGGAGELFF.

The V call is TRBV6-1, the J call TRBJ1-2, with D possibly being TRBD1 (6 bases). From germline, CDR1 is MNHNS and CDR2 SASEGT. This CDR3 has 13 residues. The CDR3 DNA reads as TGTGCTTTGAGGACAGCGCTTGGGTATGGCTACACCTTC. Its translation: CALRTALGYGYTF.

The chain has TRBV4-1 and TRBJ2-7, with a tentative D call TRBD1 (5 bases). The V gene lost 0 bases and the J gene lost 2 bases, with 8 bases spanning the gap. Germline CDR1 MGHRA, CDR2 YSYEKL. The CDR3 runs 14 residues. This chain's CDR3 is CASSQDSTAYEQYF. The CDR3 DNA sequence: TGCGCCAGCAGCCAAGATTCGACAGCCTACGAGCAGTACTTC.

V usage is TRBV7-8 and J usage is TRBJ2-6; no clear D gene. The germline CDR1 and CDR2 sequences are SGHVS and FQNEAQ. V was cut by 1 base and J by 1 base, with 5 bases left in between. The CDR3 extends over 15 amino acids. The CDR3 protein is CASSLGRSGANVLTF. The CDR3 DNA reads TGTGCCAGCAGCTTAGGCAGGTCTGGGGCCAACGTCCTGACTTTC.

This rearrangement joins TRBV6-1 to TRBJ1-4; 7 nucleotides line up with TRBD1. The CDR3 totals 14 residues. CDR1 is MNHNS and CDR2 is SASEGT in the germline V gene. After removal of 3 bases from V and 8 bases from J, the junction contained 6 bases not matched to a gene. DNA for the CDR3: TGTGCCAGCAGTGATCGACAGGGCGGAGAAAAACTGTTTTTT. Its translation: CASSDRQGGEKLFF.

The chain is built from TRBV6-5 and TRBJ2-5; weak D call: TRBD2 (5 bases). Germline-derived CDR1 and CDR2 are MNHEY and SVGAGI. The V and J ends lost 5 bases and 5 bases respectively, with 18 bases between them. The CDR3 covers 15 residues. The CDR3 DNA reads TGTGCCAGCAGTCCTAGGACGGGGTTAGGGGAGACCCAGTACTTC. This translates into CASSPRTGLGETQYF.

This chain links TRBV14 with TRBJ2-3, with TRBD2 identical over 7 bases. Per germline, CDR1 SGHDN and CDR2 FVKESK. The CDR3 spans 16 residues. The J segment lost 1 base and the V segment lost 1 base, leaving 5 bases of the junction unmatched. CDR3 sequence reads: CASSQGGGPRTDTQYF. CDR3 nucleotide sequence: TGTGCCAGCAGCCAAGGGGGGGGACCTCGCACAGATACGCAGTATTTT.

The V gene is TRBV4-3, the J gene TRBJ2-7; D is possibly TRBD1 (5 bases). The germline V gene has CDR1 LGHNA and CDR2 YSLEER. The CDR3 consists of 13 residues. V dropped 4 bases and J dropped 0 bases, with 7 bases sitting between them. The CDR3 sequence: CASSRQISYEQYF. The CDR3 nucleotides are TGCGCCAGCAGCCGACAGATCTCCTACGAGCAGTACTTC.

Here the CDR3 DNA reads TGCAGTGCTAGGTTAGAGTATGGCTACACCTTC. Protein product: CSARLEYGYTF. This chain connects TRBV20-1 to TRBJ1-2, with D unclear. With 3 bases removed from V and 5 bases from J, the gap between germline ends came to 7 bases. This CDR3 is built from 11 residues. Germline V gene sequence: CDR1 DFQATT, CDR2 SNEGSKA (reference sequence).

About this clone: Compared with germline, one end of the junction differs, possibly owing to a read error. The rearrangement links TRBV5-6 to TRBJ1-2, with D unresolved. Germline V gene data show CDR1 as SGHDT and CDR2 as YYEEEE. The length of the CDR3 is 12 residues. The CDR3 nucleotides are TGTGCCAGCAGCTTGTTACGGGAAGGCTACCCCTTC. Translated: CASSLLREGYPF.

This chain links TRBV19 with TRBJ1-1; the D is unclear. V lost 2 bases, J lost 2 bases, and 18 bases lay in between. Germline V CDR1 and CDR2: LNHDA, SQIVND (reference sequence). This CDR3 has 17 amino acids. The CDR3 sequence is CASSIPDPSAENTEAFF. In DNA form, the CDR3 reads TGTGCCAGTAGTATACCCGATCCCTCCGCAGAAAACACTGAAGCTTTCTTT.

The CDR3 sequence is CASSLASSSQFF. CDR3 DNA: TGTGCCAGCAGCTTAGCGTCGTCTAGTCAGTTCTTC. This sequence joins TRBV7-9 and TRBJ2-1; D is unresolved. The V end lost 0 bases, the J end lost 13 bases, and 10 bases lay between the germline ends. The CDR3 is made up of 12 amino acids. Germline V gene data show CDR1 as SEHNR and CDR2 as FQNEAQ (reference sequence).

This chain uses TRBV9 with TRBJ1-5; D might be TRBD1 (5 bases). The CDR3 loop spans 16 amino acids. Trimming took off 0 bases at V and 1 base at J, with 11 bases between the two ends. Germline assignment: CDR1 SGDLS and CDR2 YYNGEE. The chain's CDR3 is CASSVVQVWSNQPQHF. The CDR3 bases are TGTGCCAGCAGCGTAGTACAGGTCTGGAGCAATCAGCCCCAGCATTTT.

The chain combines TRBV29-1 with TRBJ2-3; 7 positions agree with TRBD2. The CDR3 has 13 amino acids. Trimming removed 4 bases from V and 6 bases from J; junction bases left unmatched: 7. Per the germline V gene, CDR1 is SQVTM and CDR2 is ANQGSEA. The CDR3 sequence is CSVGKRGRDTQYF. DNA of the CDR3: TGCAGCGTTGGAAAGCGGGGAAGGGATACGCAGTATTTT.

This chain connects TRBV6-5 to TRBJ1-2; a possible D gene is TRBD1 (5 bases). The germline gives CDR1 MNHEY, CDR2 SVGAGI. V dropped 6 bases and J dropped 5 bases, with 7 bases sitting between them. The CDR3 has 11 amino acids. CDR3 nucleotide sequence: TGTGCCAGCAGGGCAGGGTATGGCTACACCTTC. Protein product: CASRAGYGYTF.

This sequence joins TRBV7-6 and TRBJ2-7; the D gene is possibly TRBD1 (6 bases). Germline CDR1 and CDR2: SGHVS and FNYEAQ. The ends were cut back, 4 bases at V and 5 bases at J, with 12 bases in the middle. This CDR3 comprises 13 residues. CDR3 nucleotide sequence: TGTGCCAGCAGCTCCACCCAGGGGAACGAGCAGTACTTC. Its translation: CASSSTQGNEQYF.

The chain employs TRBV12-5 and TRBJ2-7; D uncertain. In germline, CDR1 is LGHNT, CDR2 FRNRAP. V was cut by 6 bases and J by 5 bases, with 8 bases left in between. The CDR3 is 11 residues long. The CDR3 bases are TGTGCTAGTGGCCCCCTAAACGAGCAGTACTTC. Its protein product is CASGPLNEQYF.

This clone has a handful of counts. The rearrangement uses TRBV9 and TRBJ1-2; TRBD1 is a possible D gene (6 bases). The V end lost 0 bases, the J end lost 2 bases, and 14 bases lay between the germline ends. The germline V gene encodes CDR1 SGDLS and CDR2 YYNGEE. The CDR3 sequence is 16 residues long. The CDR3 loop reads CASSVASRGSNYGYTF. The CDR3 nucleotides are TGTGCCAGCAGCGTAGCTTCCAGGGGTTCCAACTATGGCTACACCTTC.

V gene TRBV4-2 combines with J gene TRBJ1-1; unclear D gene. The CDR3 consists of 12 residues. The V gene lost 5 bases and the J gene lost 5 bases, with 9 bases spanning the gap. Germline assignment: CDR1 LGHNA and CDR2 YNFKEQ. The CDR3 spells CASSWGVTEAFF. CDR3 DNA sequence: TGTGCCAGCAGCTGGGGAGTAACTGAAGCTTTCTTT.

This chain joins TRBV25-1 and TRBJ1-5, with TRBD1 identical over 7 bases. Germline trimming cut 4 bases from V and 0 bases from J; bases unmatched to any gene: 6. This CDR3 contains 16 residues. Germline V gives CDR1 MGHDK, CDR2 SYGVNS. The CDR3 nucleotides are TGTGCCAGCAGTGGACAGGGCACATATAGCAATCAGCCCCAGCATTTT. Protein: CASSGQGTYSNQPQHF.

The rearrangement uses TRBV25-1 and TRBJ2-7; unclear D gene. The CDR3 sequence is 12 residues long. Per the germline V gene, CDR1 is MGHDK and CDR2 is SYGVNS. The V and J ends lost 4 bases and 4 bases respectively, with 8 bases between them. CDR3 nucleotides: TGTGCCAGCAGTGGCACGGTATACGAGCAGTACTTC. Protein: CASSGTVYEQYF.

The chain combines TRBV5-4 with TRBJ2-1; 10 bases line up with TRBD1. This CDR3 has 15 residues. In germline, CDR1 is SGHNT, CDR2 YYREEE (reference sequence). The V gene end was trimmed by 4 bases and the J gene end by 5 bases; junction bases not matched to a gene: 6. CDR3 in DNA: TGTGCCAGCAGCCAGCCAGGGACAGGGGACAATGAGCAGTTCTTC. It encodes CASSQPGTGDNEQFF.

In DNA, the CDR3 is TGTGCCTGGAGTGTAGCCGCGACAGGGAATGAGCAGTTCTTC. Translated: CAWSVAATGNEQFF. The chain links TRBV30 to TRBJ2-1; TRBD1 matches at 7 bases. V was clipped by 0 bases and J by 7 bases; unmatched bases: 6. CDR1 is GTSNPN and CDR2 is SVGIG in the germline V gene (reference sequence). The length of the CDR3 is 14 residues.

The CDR3 is CASSAAGYEQYF. The CDR3 nucleotides are TGTGCCAGCAGTGCGGCGGGTTACGAGCAGTACTTC. This sequence joins TRBV6-1 and TRBJ2-7; perhaps TRBD2 as D (5 bases). V dropped 4 bases and J dropped 4 bases, with 8 bases sitting between them. Germline V lookup: CDR1 MNHNS, CDR2 SASEGT. The CDR3 totals 12 residues.

This chain connects TRBV11-3 to TRBJ2-7, with 8 bases aligning to TRBD1. With V trimmed by 5 bases and J by 4 bases, 7 bases remained unmatched. Germline values: CDR1 SGHNT, CDR2 YENEEA. CDR3 length: 14 amino acids. CDR3 sequence reads: CASSPRTGWYEQYF. CDR3 coding DNA: TGTGCCAGCAGCCCGAGGACAGGGTGGTACGAGCAGTACTTC.

CDR3 bases: TGTGCCAGCTTTCCCCTACGACAGAGTAATTCACCCCTCCACTTT. Translated, it gives CASFPLRQSNSPLHF. The gene calls are TRBV27 and TRBJ1-6; TRBD1 is a possible D gene (5 bases). Germline CDR1 reads MNHEY; CDR2 reads SMNVEV (reference sequence). The CDR3 contains 15 residues. The ends were cut back, 8 bases at V and 6 bases at J, with 17 bases in the middle.

This clone was seen only a few times. This chain connects TRBV4-1 to TRBJ2-6; D unclear. V was trimmed by 0 bases and J by 0 bases, leaving 6 bases between them. The CDR3 contains 16 residues. Germline-derived CDR1 and CDR2 are MGHRA and YSYEKL. The CDR3 loop reads CASSQDMSSGANVLTF. CDR3 bases: TGCGCCAGCAGCCAAGATATGAGCTCTGGGGCCAACGTCCTGACTTTC.

This clone was detected only a few times. The chain employs TRBV6-1 and TRBJ1-1, with D uncertain. With 5 bases removed from V and 8 bases from J, the gap between germline ends came to 9 bases. Germline V gene lookup returns CDR1 MNHNS and CDR2 SASEGT. The CDR3 loop spans 11 amino acids. The CDR3 reads CASSPAREAFF. The CDR3 DNA is TGTGCCAGCAGTCCCGCCAGGGAAGCTTTCTTT.